This section outlines one T cell receptor beta chain sequence together with its context. This specimen comes from a study of blood T cell repertoires in COVID-19. Sequenced by immunoSEQ multiplex PCR; TCRdb stores in-frame clones only, minus some. The sample lists roughly 250,000 clones; 84% were seen once. The TCR sequence derives from a woman aged 40 to 50 who had recovered from COVID-19. The sequenced sample consisted of peripheral blood.

CDR3 protein: CASSHRWDSPLHF. As DNA, the CDR3 is TGTGCCAGCAGCCACAGGTGGGATTCACCCCTCCACTTT. The gene calls are TRBV14 and TRBJ1-6; D is ambiguous. The CDR3 has 13 amino acids. The germline V gene encodes CDR1 SGHDN and CDR2 FVKESK. V shed 3 bases and J shed 8 bases, with 8 bases lying between them. Full variable domain (outside the CDR3, taken from reference TRBV14 and TRBJ1-6): EAGVTQFPSHSVIEKGQTVTLRCDPISGHDNLYWYRRVMGKEIKFLLHFVKESKQDESGMPNNRFLAERTGGTYSTLKVQPAELEDSGVYFCASSHRWDSPLHFGNGTRLTVT.